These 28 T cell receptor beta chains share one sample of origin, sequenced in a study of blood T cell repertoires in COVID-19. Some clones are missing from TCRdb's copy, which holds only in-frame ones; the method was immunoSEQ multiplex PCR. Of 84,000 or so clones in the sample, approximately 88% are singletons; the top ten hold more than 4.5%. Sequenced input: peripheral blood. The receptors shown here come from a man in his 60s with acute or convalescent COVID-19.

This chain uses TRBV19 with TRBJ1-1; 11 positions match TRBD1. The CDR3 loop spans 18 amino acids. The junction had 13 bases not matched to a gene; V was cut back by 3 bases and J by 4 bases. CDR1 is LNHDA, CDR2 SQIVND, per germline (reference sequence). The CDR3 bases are TGTGCCAGTAGTATCTACTACTTGGGGACAGGGGGTGGCACTGAAGCTTTCTTT. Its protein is CASSIYYLGTGGGTEAFF.

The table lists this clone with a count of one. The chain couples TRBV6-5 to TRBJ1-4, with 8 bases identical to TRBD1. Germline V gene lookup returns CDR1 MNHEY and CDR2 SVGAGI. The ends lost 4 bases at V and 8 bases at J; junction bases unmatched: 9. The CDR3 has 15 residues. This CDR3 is CASSSSTGVGEKLFF. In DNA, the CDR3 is TGTGCCAGCAGTTCCTCGACAGGGGTCGGGGAAAAACTGTTTTTT.

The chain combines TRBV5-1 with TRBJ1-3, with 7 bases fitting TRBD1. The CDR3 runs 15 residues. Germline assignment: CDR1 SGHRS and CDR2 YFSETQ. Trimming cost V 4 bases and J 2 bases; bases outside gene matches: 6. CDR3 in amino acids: CASSLTGSTGNTIYF. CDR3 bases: TGCGCCAGCAGCCTGACAGGGTCAACTGGAAACACCATATATTTT.

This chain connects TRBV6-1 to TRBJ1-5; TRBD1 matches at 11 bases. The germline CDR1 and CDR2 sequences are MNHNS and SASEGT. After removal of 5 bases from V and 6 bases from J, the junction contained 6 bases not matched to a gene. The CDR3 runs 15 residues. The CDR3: CASSPGQGASQPQHF. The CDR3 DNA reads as TGTGCCAGCAGTCCCGGACAGGGGGCGAGTCAGCCCCAGCATTTT.

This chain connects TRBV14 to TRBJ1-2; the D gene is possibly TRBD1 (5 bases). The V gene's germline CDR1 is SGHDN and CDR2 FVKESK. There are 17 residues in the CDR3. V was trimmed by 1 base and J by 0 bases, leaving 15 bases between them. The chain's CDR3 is CASSQGRGRATNYGYTF. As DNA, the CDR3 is TGTGCCAGCAGCCAAGGACGAGGCAGGGCTACTAACTATGGCTACACCTTC.

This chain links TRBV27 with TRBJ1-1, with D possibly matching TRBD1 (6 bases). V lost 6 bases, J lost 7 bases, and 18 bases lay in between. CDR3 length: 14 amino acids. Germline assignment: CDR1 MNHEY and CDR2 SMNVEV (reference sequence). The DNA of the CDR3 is TGTGCCAGCAGGAAACAGGGTGTTGGTTTTGAAGCTTTCTTT. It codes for CASRKQGVGFEAFF.

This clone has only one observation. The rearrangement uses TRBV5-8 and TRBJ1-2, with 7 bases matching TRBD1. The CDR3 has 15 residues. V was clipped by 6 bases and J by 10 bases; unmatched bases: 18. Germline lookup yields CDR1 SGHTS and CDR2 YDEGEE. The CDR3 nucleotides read TGTGCCAGCAACATACAGGGGACGGCTTTATCTCCCTACACCTTC. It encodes CASNIQGTALSPYTF.

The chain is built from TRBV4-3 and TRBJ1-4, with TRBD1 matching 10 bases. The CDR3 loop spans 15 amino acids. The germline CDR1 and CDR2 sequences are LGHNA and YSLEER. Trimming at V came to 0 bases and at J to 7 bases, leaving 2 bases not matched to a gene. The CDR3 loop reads CASSQEDRGSEKLFF. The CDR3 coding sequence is TGCGCCAGCAGCCAAGAGGACAGGGGGTCTGAAAAACTGTTTTTT.

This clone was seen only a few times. The CDR3 sequence: CAPPIRNKGGQFKPHQPQHF. CDR3 nucleotide sequence: TGTGCCCCCCCCATAAGAAATAAGGGGGGGCAGTTTAAACCCCATCAGCCCCAGCATTTT. V is TRBV24-1 and J is TRBJ1-5; D possibly corresponds to TRBD1 (6 bases). The V and J ends lost 12 bases and 5 bases respectively, with 37 bases between them. Germline CDR1 reads KGHDR; CDR2 reads SFDVKD. The CDR3 sequence is 20 residues long.

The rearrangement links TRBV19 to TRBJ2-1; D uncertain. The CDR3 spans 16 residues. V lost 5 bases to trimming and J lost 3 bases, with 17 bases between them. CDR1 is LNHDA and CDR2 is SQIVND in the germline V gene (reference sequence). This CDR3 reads CASSRLGTVVYNEQFF. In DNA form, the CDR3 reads TGTGCCAGTAGTCGTCTGGGCACCGTAGTCTACAATGAGCAGTTCTTC.

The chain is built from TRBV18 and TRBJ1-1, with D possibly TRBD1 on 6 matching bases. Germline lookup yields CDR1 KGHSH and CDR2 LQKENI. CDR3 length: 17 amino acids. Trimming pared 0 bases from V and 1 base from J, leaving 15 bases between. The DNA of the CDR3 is TGTGCCAGCTCACCACCGGTCGGGGGGGCCCCGAACACTGAAGCTTTCTTT. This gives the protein CASSPPVGGAPNTEAFF.

The CDR3 bases are TGTGCCAGCAGCTACATCACCGGGACAGGGGCTGGAGAGCAGTACTTC. It yields the protein CASSYITGTGAGEQYF. The chain is built from TRBV5-5 and TRBJ2-7, with 10 positions matching TRBD1. The V gene's germline CDR1 is SGHKS and CDR2 YYEKEE (reference sequence). J gave up 7 bases and V 3 bases, and 13 bases lay outside the gene matches. The CDR3 is 16 residues long.

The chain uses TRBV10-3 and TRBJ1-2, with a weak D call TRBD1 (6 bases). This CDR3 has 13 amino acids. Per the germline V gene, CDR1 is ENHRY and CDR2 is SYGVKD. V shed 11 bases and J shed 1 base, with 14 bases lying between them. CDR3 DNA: TGTGCCGCGGGCAGGGGCGATAACTATGGCTACACCTTC. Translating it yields CAAGRGDNYGYTF.

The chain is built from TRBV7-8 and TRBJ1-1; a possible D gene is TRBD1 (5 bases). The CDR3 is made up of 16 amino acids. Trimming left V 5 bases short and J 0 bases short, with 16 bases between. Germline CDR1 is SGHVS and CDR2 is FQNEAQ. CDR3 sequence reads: CASSPSRDFLNTEAFF. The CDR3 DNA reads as TGTGCCAGCAGCCCGAGCCGGGACTTTTTGAACACTGAAGCTTTCTTT.

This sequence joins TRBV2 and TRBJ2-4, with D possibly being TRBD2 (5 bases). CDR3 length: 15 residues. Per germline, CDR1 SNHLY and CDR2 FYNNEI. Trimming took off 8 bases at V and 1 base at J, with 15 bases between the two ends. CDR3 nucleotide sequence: TGTGCCAGCGGAATGTACCGGGGTGCCAAAAACATTCAGTACTTC. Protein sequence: CASGMYRGAKNIQYF.

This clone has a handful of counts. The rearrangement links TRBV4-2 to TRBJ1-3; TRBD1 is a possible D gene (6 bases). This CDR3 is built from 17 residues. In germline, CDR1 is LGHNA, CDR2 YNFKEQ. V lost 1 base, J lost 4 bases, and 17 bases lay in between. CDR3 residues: CASSQVLRGKKGNTIYF. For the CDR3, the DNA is TGTGCCAGCAGCCAAGTTCTGAGGGGGAAAAAAGGAAACACCATATATTTT.

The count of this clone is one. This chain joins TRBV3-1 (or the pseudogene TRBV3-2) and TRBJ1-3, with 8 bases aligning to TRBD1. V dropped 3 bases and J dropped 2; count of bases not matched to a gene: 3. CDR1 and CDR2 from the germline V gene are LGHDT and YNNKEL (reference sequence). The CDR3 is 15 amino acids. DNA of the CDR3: TGTGCCAGCAGCCACAGGACAGGGCCTGGAAACACCATATATTTT. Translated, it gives CASSHRTGPGNTIYF.

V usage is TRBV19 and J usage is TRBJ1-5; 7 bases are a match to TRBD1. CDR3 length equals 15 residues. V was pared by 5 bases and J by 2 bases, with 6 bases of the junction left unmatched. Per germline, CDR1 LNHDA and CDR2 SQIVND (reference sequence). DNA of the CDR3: TGTGCCAGTAGTGAGACAGGGAGGCGCAATCAGCCCCAGCATTTT. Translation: CASSETGRRNQPQHF.

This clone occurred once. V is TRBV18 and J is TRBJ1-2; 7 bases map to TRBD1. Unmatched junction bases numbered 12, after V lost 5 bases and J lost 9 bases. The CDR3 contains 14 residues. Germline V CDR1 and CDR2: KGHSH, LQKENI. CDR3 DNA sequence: TGTGCCAGCTCAGATGGACAGGACAGAATTAGCTACACCTTC. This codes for CASSDGQDRISYTF.

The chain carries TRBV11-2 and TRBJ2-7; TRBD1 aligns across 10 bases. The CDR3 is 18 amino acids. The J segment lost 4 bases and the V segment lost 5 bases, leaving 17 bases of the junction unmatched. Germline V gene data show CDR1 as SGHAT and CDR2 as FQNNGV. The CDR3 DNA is TGTGCCAGCAGCCCAGTGCGGAGAGACAGGGGGCAGGGGTACGAGCAGTACTTC. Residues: CASSPVRRDRGQGYEQYF.

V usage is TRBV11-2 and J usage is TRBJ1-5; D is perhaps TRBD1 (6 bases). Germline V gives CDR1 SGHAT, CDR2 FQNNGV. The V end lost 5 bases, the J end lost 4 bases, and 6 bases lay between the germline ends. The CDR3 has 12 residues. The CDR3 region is CASSQGNQPQHF. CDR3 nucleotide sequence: TGTGCCAGCAGCCAGGGGAATCAGCCCCAGCATTTT.

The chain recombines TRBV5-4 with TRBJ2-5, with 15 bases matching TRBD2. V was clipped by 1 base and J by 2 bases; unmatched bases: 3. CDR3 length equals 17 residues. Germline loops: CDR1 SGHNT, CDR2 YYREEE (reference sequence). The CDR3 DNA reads TGTGCCAGCAGCTTGCGGGGACTAGCGGGGGGACAAGAGACCCAGTACTTC. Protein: CASSLRGLAGGQETQYF.

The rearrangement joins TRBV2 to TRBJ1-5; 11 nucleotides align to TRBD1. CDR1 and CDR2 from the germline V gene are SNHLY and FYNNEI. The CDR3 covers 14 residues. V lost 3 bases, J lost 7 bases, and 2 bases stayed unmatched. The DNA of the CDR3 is TGTGCCAGCAGTGACGGGGACAGGGGGCAGCCCCAGCATTTT. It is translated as CASSDGDRGQPQHF.

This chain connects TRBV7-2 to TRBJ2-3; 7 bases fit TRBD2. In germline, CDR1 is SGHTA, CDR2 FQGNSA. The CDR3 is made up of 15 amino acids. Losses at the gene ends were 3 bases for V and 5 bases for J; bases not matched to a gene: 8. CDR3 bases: TGTGCCAGCAGCTTTACAGGCGGGGGAGGAGATACGCAGTATTTT. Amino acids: CASSFTGGGGDTQYF.

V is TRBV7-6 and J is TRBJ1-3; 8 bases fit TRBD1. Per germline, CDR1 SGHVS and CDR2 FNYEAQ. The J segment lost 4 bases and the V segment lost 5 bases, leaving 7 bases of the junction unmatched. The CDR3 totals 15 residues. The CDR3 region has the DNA TGTGCCAGCAGCCAGTTACAGGGGGACGGAAACACCATATATTTT. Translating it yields CASSQLQGDGNTIYF.

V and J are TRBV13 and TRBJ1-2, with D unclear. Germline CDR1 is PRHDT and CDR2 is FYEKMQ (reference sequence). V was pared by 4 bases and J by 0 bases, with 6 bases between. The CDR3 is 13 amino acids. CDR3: CASSSRANYGYTF. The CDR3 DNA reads TGTGCCAGCAGCTCCCGGGCTAACTATGGCTACACCTTC.

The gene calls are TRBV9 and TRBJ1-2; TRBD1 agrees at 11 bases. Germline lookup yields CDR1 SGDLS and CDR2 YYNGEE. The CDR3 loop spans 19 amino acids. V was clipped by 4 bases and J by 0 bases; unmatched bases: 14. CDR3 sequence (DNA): TGTGCCAGCAGCCCCCCGAGGTTGGGACAGGGGGGCCCTAACTATGGCTACACCTTC. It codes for CASSPPRLGQGGPNYGYTF.

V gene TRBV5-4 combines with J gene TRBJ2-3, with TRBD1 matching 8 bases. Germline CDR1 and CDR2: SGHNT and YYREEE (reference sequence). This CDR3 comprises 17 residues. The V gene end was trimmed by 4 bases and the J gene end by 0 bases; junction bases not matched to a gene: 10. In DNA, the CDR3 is TGTGCCAGCAGCGGACAGGGAGCTTCCTCTAGCACAGATACGCAGTATTTT. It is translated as CASSGQGASSSTDTQYF.